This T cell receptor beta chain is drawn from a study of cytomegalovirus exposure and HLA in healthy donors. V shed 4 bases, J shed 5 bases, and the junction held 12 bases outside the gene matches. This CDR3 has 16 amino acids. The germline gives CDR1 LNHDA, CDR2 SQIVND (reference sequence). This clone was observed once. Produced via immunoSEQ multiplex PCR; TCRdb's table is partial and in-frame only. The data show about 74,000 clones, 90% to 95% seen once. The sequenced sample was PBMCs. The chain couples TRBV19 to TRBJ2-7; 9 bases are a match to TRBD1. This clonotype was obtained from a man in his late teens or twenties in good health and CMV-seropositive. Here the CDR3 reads CASSTSSGTGYHEQYF. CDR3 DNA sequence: TGTGCCAGTAGTACCTCCTCCGGGACAGGGTACCACGAGCAGTACTTC.